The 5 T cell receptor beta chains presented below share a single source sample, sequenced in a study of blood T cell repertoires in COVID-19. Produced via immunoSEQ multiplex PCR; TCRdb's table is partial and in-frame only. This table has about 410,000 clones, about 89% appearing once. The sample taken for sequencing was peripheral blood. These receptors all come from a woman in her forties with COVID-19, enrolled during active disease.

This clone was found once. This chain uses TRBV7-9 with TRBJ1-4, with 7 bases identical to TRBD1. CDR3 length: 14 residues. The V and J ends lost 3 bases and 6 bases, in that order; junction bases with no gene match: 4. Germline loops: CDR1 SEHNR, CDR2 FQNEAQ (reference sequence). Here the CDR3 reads CASSLEGAHEKLFF. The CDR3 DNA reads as TGTGCCAGCAGCTTGGAGGGGGCGCATGAAAAACTGTTTTTT.

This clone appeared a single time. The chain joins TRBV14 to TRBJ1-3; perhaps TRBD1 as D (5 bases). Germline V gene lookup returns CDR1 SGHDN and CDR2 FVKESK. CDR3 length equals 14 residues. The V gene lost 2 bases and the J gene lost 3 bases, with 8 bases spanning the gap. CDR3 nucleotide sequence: TGTGCCAGCAGCCAACAGGGTCTTGGAAACACCATATATTTT. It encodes CASSQQGLGNTIYF.

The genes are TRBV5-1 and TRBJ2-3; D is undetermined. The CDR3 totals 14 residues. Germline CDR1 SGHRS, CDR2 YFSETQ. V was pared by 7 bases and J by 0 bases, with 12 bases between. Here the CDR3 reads CASSIDSSTDTQYF. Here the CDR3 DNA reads TGCGCCAGCTCAATTGACTCTAGCACAGATACGCAGTATTTT.

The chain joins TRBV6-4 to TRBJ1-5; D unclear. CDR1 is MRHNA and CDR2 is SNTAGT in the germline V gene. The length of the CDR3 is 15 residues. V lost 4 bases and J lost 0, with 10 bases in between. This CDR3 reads CASSASHGSNQPQHF. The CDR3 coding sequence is TGTGCCAGCAGTGCATCGCACGGTAGCAATCAGCCCCAGCATTTT.

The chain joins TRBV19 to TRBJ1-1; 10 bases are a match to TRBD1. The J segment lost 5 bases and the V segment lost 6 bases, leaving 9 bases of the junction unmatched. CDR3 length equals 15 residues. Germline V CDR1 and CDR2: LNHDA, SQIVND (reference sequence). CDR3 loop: CASSLDRGLDTEAFF. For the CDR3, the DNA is TGTGCCAGTAGCCTTGACAGGGGGCTCGATACTGAAGCTTTCTTT. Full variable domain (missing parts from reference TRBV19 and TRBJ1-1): DGGITQSPKYLFRKEGQNVTLSCEQNLNHDAMYWYRQDPGQGLRLIYYSQIVNDFQKGDIAEGYSVSREKKESFPLTVTSAQKNPTAFYLCASSLDRGLDTEAFFGQGTRLTVV.